A single sample is the source of the 23 T cell receptor beta chains below, sequenced in a study of response to subunit inactivated influenza vaccine. Using its own MiXCR run on the RT-PCR reads, TCRdb lists one record per CDR3 protein. The top ten clones hold 11% of a sample with roughly 650,000 distinct CDR3 sequences, approximately 14% of them seen once. Sequenced here: PBMCs from blood, sampled approximately 12 days after vaccination. The receptors were sampled from a man over 45 who received an inactivated influenza vaccine.

The chain links TRBV4-3 to TRBJ2-5, with unresolved D. The V and J ends lost 0 bases and 2 bases respectively, with 10 bases between them. The germline V gene has CDR1 LGHNA and CDR2 YSLEER. The CDR3 consists of 15 residues. The CDR3 spells CASSQESSIQETQYF. CDR3 coding DNA: TGCGCCAGCAGCCAAGAGAGCAGTATACAAGAGACCCAGTACTTC.

This clonotype was recorded many times. The CDR3 DNA follows: TGCAGCGTTGGAGCGAACACTGAAGCTTTCTTT. The encoded protein is CSVGANTEAFF. The V and J genes are TRBV29-1 and TRBJ1-1; D not resolved. The germline V gene encodes CDR1 SQVTM and CDR2 ANQGSEA. The germline V and J ends were trimmed by 4 bases and 1 base, with 4 bases remaining between them. The CDR3 runs to 11 residues.

The rearrangement joins TRBV20-1 to TRBJ2-1; D possibly matches TRBD1 or TRBD2 (5 bases each). Germline values: CDR1 DFQATT, CDR2 SNEGSKA (reference sequence). The CDR3 extends over 14 amino acids. The V gene lost 1 base and the J gene lost 7 bases, with 14 bases spanning the gap. As DNA, the CDR3 is TGCAGTGCTAGAGGGGCCAGTGGGGGAAATGAGCAGTTCTTC. Protein: CSARGASGGNEQFF.

This clonotype showed up just a few times. The V call is TRBV20-1, the J call TRBJ1-2; D gene uncertain. CDR1 DFQATT and CDR2 SNEGSKA come from the germline V gene (reference sequence). This CDR3 has 13 amino acids. The V end lost 0 bases, the J end lost 0 bases, and 5 bases lay between the germline ends. CDR3 residues: CSARDLSNYGYTF. The CDR3 nucleotides read TGCAGTGCTAGAGATCTATCTAACTATGGCTACACCTTC.

The chain joins TRBV29-1 to TRBJ2-7; the D gene is possibly TRBD1 (6 bases). Deletions cut 7 bases from V and 4 bases from J, with 17 bases between. Germline assignment: CDR1 SQVTM and CDR2 ANQGSEA. The CDR3 has 13 amino acids. The CDR3 here is CSAASAGVYEQYF. CDR3 coding DNA: TGCAGCGCGGCGAGTGCAGGGGTGTACGAGCAGTACTTC.

The V and J genes are TRBV15 and TRBJ2-1; TRBD2 is a possible D gene (5 bases). V dropped 4 bases and J dropped 8 bases, with 15 bases sitting between them. The CDR3 length is 14 residues. Germline CDR1 LNHNV, CDR2 YYDKDF (reference sequence). The CDR3 nucleotides read TGTGCCACCAGCATGGACTCCCTTCTGGATGAGCAGTTCTTC. Its protein product is CATSMDSLLDEQFF.

This clonotype was found many times. The chain carries TRBV5-6 and TRBJ1-5, with D unclear. The V end was cut by 0 bases, the J end by 6 bases, with 7 bases between. The CDR3 covers 13 residues. CDR1 and CDR2 from the germline V gene are SGHDT and YYEEEE. The CDR3 DNA is TGTGCCAGCAGCTTGGGGTTTACTCAGCCCCAGCATTTT. Translated: CASSLGFTQPQHF.

CDR3 sequence (DNA): TGTGCCAGCAGCCAAGTTAGGGGGAAAAACATTCAGTACTTC. It encodes CASSQVRGKNIQYF. The chain uses TRBV3-1 and TRBJ2-4; a weak D match, TRBD1 (6 bases). Trimming shortened V by 1 base and J by 4 bases, and 8 bases separated the two germline ends. The V gene's germline CDR1 is LGHDT and CDR2 YNNKEL (reference sequence). CDR3 length: 14 residues.

This chain connects TRBV4-3 to TRBJ2-7; unclear D gene. Trimming took off 2 bases at V and 2 bases at J, with 16 bases between the two ends. This CDR3 spans 16 amino acids. Per germline, CDR1 LGHNA and CDR2 YSLEER. Here the CDR3 reads CASSQRFTVGPYEQYF. CDR3 DNA: TGCGCCAGCAGCCAAAGATTCACCGTCGGCCCCTACGAGCAGTACTTC.

The chain links TRBV12-3 or TRBV12-4 to TRBJ1-5; unclear D gene. V was trimmed by 1 base and J by 3 bases, leaving 7 bases between them. The CDR3 length is 14 residues. CDR3 region: CASSLDTINQPQHF. The CDR3 bases are TGTGCCAGCAGTTTAGACACGATCAATCAGCCCCAGCATTTT.

The sample holds a few counts of this clonotype. The DNA of the CDR3 is TGTGCCATCAGTGAGTCTGTACAGGGGGCCGTTAACTATGGCTACACCTTC. Encoded protein: CAISESVQGAVNYGYTF. This chain links TRBV10-3 with TRBJ1-2; 9 bases are shared with TRBD1. V gave up 0 bases and J gave up 1 base; unmatched junction bases: 6. This CDR3 contains 17 residues. Germline V CDR1 and CDR2: ENHRY, SYGVKD.

In its sample, this clonotype was seen a few times. The chain employs TRBV15 and TRBJ2-7, with 9 bases aligning to TRBD2. This CDR3 has 15 residues. Germline V gives CDR1 LNHNV, CDR2 YYDKDF (reference sequence). Trimming at V came to 3 bases and at J to 2 bases, leaving 5 bases not matched to a gene. The CDR3 here is CATSSLAGPAYEQYF. In DNA, the CDR3 is TGTGCCACCAGCAGCCTAGCGGGACCCGCCTACGAGCAGTACTTC.

A few counts support this clonotype. The chain employs TRBV19 and TRBJ2-3, with a possible D match to TRBD1 (6 bases). V dropped 1 base and J dropped 8 bases, with 19 bases sitting between them. The CDR3 loop spans 16 amino acids. CDR1 is LNHDA and CDR2 is SQIVND in the germline V gene (reference sequence). This CDR3 is CASSIASGTLLGTQYF. The CDR3 DNA reads TGTGCCAGTAGTATAGCATCCGGGACACTTTTAGGTACGCAGTATTTT. Variable domain in full (rest from reference TRBV19 and TRBJ2-3): DGGITQSPKYLFRKEGQNVTLSCEQNLNHDAMYWYRQDPGQGLRLIYYSQIVNDFQKGDIAEGYSVSREKKESFPLTVTSAQKNPTAFYLCASSIASGTLLGTQYFGPGTRLTVL.

The chain is built from TRBV5-1 and TRBJ2-1; a weak D match, TRBD2 (5 bases). The V and J ends lost 4 bases and 4 bases respectively, with 15 bases between them. CDR1 SGHRS and CDR2 YFSETQ come from the germline V gene. The CDR3 consists of 15 residues. The CDR3 DNA is TGCGCCAGCAGCCATGGGGAGTGGAATTACAATGAGCAGTTCTTC. This translates into CASSHGEWNYNEQFF. The full variable domain, in which reference TRBV5-1 and TRBJ2-1 provide the parts outside the CDR3, is KAGVTQTPRYLIKTRGQQVTLSCSPISGHRSVSWYQQTPGQGLQFLFEYFSETQRNKGNFPGRFSGRQFSNSRSEMNVSTLELGDSALYLCASSHGEWNYNEQFFGPGTRLTVL.

This clonotype was detected only a few times. This chain connects TRBV12-3 or TRBV12-4 to TRBJ1-1; 7 nucleotides line up with TRBD1. The CDR3 is made up of 13 amino acids. V lost 10 bases to trimming and J lost 0 bases; unmatched junction nucleotides: 5. CDR3 coding DNA: TGTGCCACCACGGGACAGATGAACACTGAAGCTTTCTTT. Encoded protein: CATTGQMNTEAFF.

V and J are TRBV2 and TRBJ2-1, with TRBD2 matching 11 bases. Trimming removed 4 bases from V and 1 base from J; junction bases left unmatched: 0. CDR1 SNHLY and CDR2 FYNNEI come from the germline V gene. The CDR3 spans 15 residues. CDR3 DNA sequence: TGTGCCAGCAGTGCTAGCGGGGGGTCCTACAATGAGCAGTTCTTC. Amino acids: CASSASGGSYNEQFF.

V usage is TRBV5-1 and J usage is TRBJ2-1; 7 positions agree with TRBD2. The CDR3 runs to 15 residues. The germline CDR1 and CDR2 sequences are SGHRS and YFSETQ. V shed 4 bases and J 8 bases; nucleotides not matched to a gene: 12. In DNA, the CDR3 is TGCGCCAGCAGCGGGGGACTACCCACGGGCGATGAGCAGTTCTTC. It specifies CASSGGLPTGDEQFF.

This clonotype was seen a handful of times. In DNA form, the CDR3 reads TGTGCCACCAGTGGTAGGGAGGGAATCCCCTACAATGAGCAGTTCTTC. Amino acid sequence: CATSGREGIPYNEQFF. The genes are TRBV24-1 and TRBJ2-1, with 7 bases lining up with TRBD2. The germline V gene encodes CDR1 KGHDR and CDR2 SFDVKD. The junction had 8 bases not matched to a gene; V was cut back by 5 bases and J by 2 bases. The CDR3 totals 16 residues.

The genes are TRBV6-1 and TRBJ2-6; D is perhaps TRBD2 (6 bases). Germline V gives CDR1 MNHNS, CDR2 SASEGT. The V end was cut by 1 base, the J end by 4 bases, with 11 bases between. The CDR3 sequence is 16 residues long. CDR3 protein: CASSEEEGLGANVLTF. CDR3 sequence (DNA): TGTGCCAGCAGTGAAGAGGAGGGACTGGGGGCCAACGTCCTGACTTTC.

This clonotype showed up many times. The chain links TRBV24-1 to TRBJ2-3; no definite D call. The CDR3 spans 13 residues. Looked up from germline, CDR1 is KGHDR and CDR2 is SFDVKD. Trimming stripped 6 bases from V and 3 bases from J, with 9 bases between. The CDR3 reads CATSRRATDTQYF. CDR3 nucleotide sequence: TGTGCCACCAGTCGCCGGGCGACAGATACGCAGTATTTT.

This clonotype was found a few times. The chain employs TRBV7-8 and TRBJ2-3; 12 bases map to TRBD2. The CDR3 runs 17 residues. With V trimmed by 0 bases and J by 5 bases, 6 bases remained unmatched. Germline lookup yields CDR1 SGHVS and CDR2 FQNEAQ. The CDR3 DNA reads TGTGCCAGCAGCTTAGCGGCGCTAGCGGGGGGGCAAGATACGCAGTATTTT. Translating gives CASSLAALAGGQDTQYF.

The chain employs TRBV12-3 or TRBV12-4 and TRBJ2-7; a weak D match, TRBD1 (6 bases). The CDR3 is 13 amino acids. The V gene lost 3 bases and the J gene lost 6 bases, with 12 bases spanning the gap. As DNA, the CDR3 is TGTGCCAGCAGTTTTAACCACAGGGTCGAGCAGTACTTC. This encodes CASSFNHRVEQYF.

The chain uses TRBV12-3 or TRBV12-4 and TRBJ1-1, with D tentatively TRBD1 (6 bases). There are 14 residues in the CDR3. V was cut by 6 bases and J by 1 base, with 12 bases left in between. The chain's CDR3 is CASSKGHQNTEAFF. In DNA form, the CDR3 reads TGTGCCAGCAGCAAGGGACACCAGAACACTGAAGCTTTCTTT.